These 18 T cell receptor beta chains originate from one sample sequenced in a study of CD8+ T cells in alopecia areata. Noted treatment: oral pan-JAK inhibitor, 5-10 mg twice daily. As the sequencing template, cDNA was produced by extracting RNA and reverse transcribing it. Here immunoSEQ multiplex PCR was the method, and the copy in TCRdb shows in-frame clones only, minus some. The sample yields approximately 180,000 clones, over 55% seen once. Sequencing used CD4+ T cells sorted from blood, obtained at week 24, from a patient treated with tofacitinib. These receptors were collected from a human donor with alopecia areata.

This clone was detected only once. The V call is TRBV6-1, the J call TRBJ2-1; D may be TRBD2 (6 bases). In germline, CDR1 is MNHNS, CDR2 SASEGT. Trimming stripped 6 bases from V and 2 bases from J, with 11 bases between. The CDR3 has 14 residues. As DNA, the CDR3 is TGTGCCAGCAGACCTGCGGGACCCTACAATGAGCAGTTCTTC. Protein: CASRPAGPYNEQFF.

The chain joins TRBV2 to TRBJ1-2; TRBD1 agrees at 8 bases. In germline, CDR1 is SNHLY, CDR2 FYNNEI. The CDR3 runs 13 residues. V lost 6 bases to trimming and J lost 3 bases; unmatched junction nucleotides: 3. The CDR3 DNA reads TGTGCCAGCAGCCAGGGGGCGGACTATGGCTACACCTTC. Protein: CASSQGADYGYTF.

V gene TRBV30 combines with J gene TRBJ2-3; 9 bases match TRBD1. The CDR3 contains 13 residues. The germline CDR1 and CDR2 sequences are GTSNPN and SVGIG (reference sequence). Unmatched junction bases numbered 2, after V lost 4 bases and J lost 3 bases. CDR3 residues: CAWTGQGTDTQYF. The CDR3 DNA reads TGTGCCTGGACGGGACAGGGAACAGATACGCAGTATTTT.

The V gene is TRBV6-5, the J gene TRBJ2-3; the D is unclear. CDR3 length equals 14 residues. V lost 0 bases to trimming and J lost 0 bases, with 4 bases between them. Per germline, CDR1 MNHEY and CDR2 SVGAGI. Written as DNA, the CDR3 is TGTGCCAGCAGTTACTCTCTTAGCACAGATACGCAGTATTTT. Encoded protein: CASSYSLSTDTQYF.

The chain uses TRBV29-1 and TRBJ2-7; D call uncertain. V was cut by 7 bases and J by 4 bases, with 17 bases left in between. The CDR3 extends over 13 amino acids. CDR1 and CDR2 from the germline V gene are SQVTM and ANQGSEA. The CDR3 DNA follows: TGCAGCGCTAACCCCGTAGGAGATTACGAGCAGTACTTC. This encodes CSANPVGDYEQYF.

This clone has more than one count but fewer than ten. V gene TRBV10-3 combines with J gene TRBJ2-1, with 8 positions matching TRBD2. Germline V gene data show CDR1 as ENHRY and CDR2 as SYGVKD. The ends lost 6 bases at V and 0 bases at J; junction bases unmatched: 7. This CDR3 spans 16 amino acids. The CDR3 sequence: CAIRPAGALSYNEQFF. The CDR3 bases are TGTGCCATCAGGCCAGCGGGGGCCCTCTCCTACAATGAGCAGTTCTTC.

The J gene is TRBJ2-3, the V gene TRBV7-2; 9 bases match TRBD2. CDR1 SGHTA and CDR2 FQGNSA come from the germline V gene. V shed 1 base and J 1 base; nucleotides not matched to a gene: 3. This CDR3 region has 16 residues. The DNA for the CDR3 is TGTGCCAGCAGCTTAGTTAGCGGGGGCCGCACAGATACGCAGTATTTT. Translating gives CASSLVSGGRTDTQYF.

The chain employs TRBV20-1 and TRBJ2-5; the match to TRBD1 covers 8 bases. The germline V gene encodes CDR1 DFQATT and CDR2 SNEGSKA (reference sequence). This CDR3 region has 11 residues. Germline trimming cut 6 bases from V and 12 bases from J; bases unmatched to any gene: 9. CDR3 sequence reads: CSAGTGSDEYF. The CDR3, as DNA: TGCAGTGCCGGGACAGGATCCGATGAGTACTTC.

This clone occurred a few times. The chain uses TRBV19 and TRBJ1-1, with D perhaps TRBD1 (6 bases). The CDR3 has 14 amino acids. Germline CDR1 reads LNHDA; CDR2 reads SQIVND (reference sequence). Trimming took 1 base from V and 1 from J, leaving 7 bases between them. This CDR3 reads CASSIGQANTEAFF. DNA for the CDR3: TGTGCCAGTAGTATAGGACAGGCGAACACTGAAGCTTTCTTT.

This clone was picked up a small number of times. This chain links TRBV5-1 with TRBJ1-1, with 10 bases matching TRBD1. CDR3 size: 13 residues. With 5 bases clipped from V and 6 bases from J, the junction kept 4 bases outside the gene matches. Germline V gene sequence: CDR1 SGHRS, CDR2 YFSETQ. Here the CDR3 reads CASRSGQGAEAFF. In DNA form, the CDR3 reads TGCGCCAGCAGATCAGGACAGGGGGCTGAAGCTTTCTTT. The full variable domain, rest sourced from reference TRBV5-1 and TRBJ1-1, is KAGVTQTPRYLIKTRGQQVTLSCSPISGHRSVSWYQQTPGQGLQFLFEYFSETQRNKGNFPGRFSGRQFSNSRSEMNVSTLELGDSALYLCASRSGQGAEAFFGQGTRLTVV.

This chain connects TRBV5-1 to TRBJ1-4; D gene ambiguous. The CDR3 contains 14 residues. Germline V CDR1 and CDR2: SGHRS, YFSETQ. Deletions cut 4 bases from V and 4 bases from J, with 11 bases between. The chain's CDR3 is CASSKDGYNEKLFF. DNA for the CDR3: TGCGCCAGCAGCAAGGACGGATATAATGAAAAACTGTTTTTT.

The chain carries TRBV4-3 and TRBJ2-7; no reliable D call. This CDR3 has 15 amino acids. CDR1 LGHNA and CDR2 YSLEER come from the germline V gene. Trimming removed 0 bases from V and 2 bases from J, with 11 bases in between. Here the CDR3 reads CASSQDTRNPYEQYF. The CDR3 DNA follows: TGCGCCAGCAGCCAAGATACAAGGAATCCCTACGAGCAGTACTTC.

The chain links TRBV4-2 to TRBJ2-6; D is undetermined. Trimming pared 5 bases from V and 4 bases from J, leaving 15 bases between. Germline CDR1 is LGHNA and CDR2 is YNFKEQ. The CDR3 has 16 amino acids. Written as DNA, the CDR3 is TGTGCCAGCAGCGCACCCAGATCGGCCGGGGCCAACGTCCTGACTTTC. Residues: CASSAPRSAGANVLTF.

This clone has only a few counts. This chain connects TRBV29-1 to TRBJ1-5, with D hard to call. V was shortened by 7 bases and J by 12 bases, with 19 bases between the two germline ends. The germline V gene encodes CDR1 SQVTM and CDR2 ANQGSEA. The CDR3 totals 12 residues. In DNA form, the CDR3 reads TGCAGCGCCACTTCCCCCGATCGGGACCAGCATTTT. Protein product: CSATSPDRDQHF.

This chain uses TRBV15 with TRBJ1-4; tentatively, D is TRBD1 (6 bases). Germline CDR1 LNHNV, CDR2 YYDKDF (reference sequence). The V end lost 2 bases, the J end lost 0 bases, and 13 bases lay between the germline ends. This CDR3 region has 17 residues. DNA for the CDR3: TGTGCCACCAGCAGACGGGGGGCCGGTGCAACTAATGAAAAACTGTTTTTT. Protein product: CATSRRGAGATNEKLFF.

This sequence joins TRBV30 and TRBJ1-2, with D unresolved. This CDR3 is 12 amino acids long. CDR1 is GTSNPN and CDR2 is SVGIG in the germline V gene (reference sequence). V was cut by 3 bases and J by 4 bases, with 9 bases left in between. As DNA, the CDR3 is TGTGCCTGGAGCCCCCCCAGCTATGGCTACACCTTC. Its protein is CAWSPPSYGYTF.

Comment on this clone: The sample holds other DNA sequences that translate to the same CDR3. V and J are TRBV7-2 and TRBJ2-3; possible D gene TRBD1, 6 bases. The germline CDR1 and CDR2 sequences are SGHTA and FQGNSA. This CDR3 contains 14 residues. V lost 2 bases to trimming and J lost 4 bases, with 10 bases between them. CDR3 residues: CASSLRGSADTQYF. The CDR3 DNA follows: TGTGCCAGCAGCTTAAGGGGGAGCGCAGATACGCAGTATTTT.

This sequence joins TRBV13 and TRBJ1-1; D might be TRBD1 (5 bases). The CDR3 has 18 residues. The V gene lost 6 bases and the J gene lost 1 base, with 24 bases spanning the gap. The germline V gene has CDR1 PRHDT and CDR2 FYEKMQ (reference sequence). This CDR3 is CASSRTTDSPRANTEAFF. DNA of the CDR3: TGTGCCAGCAGTCGCACGACAGACAGTCCCCGTGCGAACACTGAAGCTTTCTTT. The full variable domain, rest sourced from reference TRBV13 and TRBJ1-1, is AAGVIQSPRHLIKEKRETATLKCYPIPRHDTVYWYQQGPGQDPQFLISFYEKMQSDKGSIPDRFSAQQFSDYHSELNMSSLELGDSALYFCASSRTTDSPRANTEAFFGQGTRLTVV.